This T cell receptor beta chain was identified in a study of identical twins. The study, taken as a whole, reports: Cross-sectional statistics, not tracking of the same donors, supported the conclusions.

Looked up from germline, CDR1 is MNHNS and CDR2 is SASEGT. V shed 8 bases and J shed 2 bases, with 20 bases lying between them. The CDR3 length is 16 residues. MiXCR, run by TCRdb on the 5' RACE reads, gives a single entry per CDR3 protein. This table has hundreds of thousands of distinct CDR3 sequences, approximately 18% appearing once. This clonotype was counted many times. Its antigen is unidentified. This same sample was also taken into another study, of T cells expressing NK-cell markers. Turning to that study: In sorted CD3+CD56+NKG2C+, CD3+CD56+NKG2C- and CD3+CD56-NKG2C+ T cells, TCR beta repertoires were obtained.

The V call is TRBV6-1, the J call TRBJ2-3; possibly TRBD1 for D (5 bases). The receptor's source is a woman aged 18-29 years in good health. Source material: PBMCs. CDR3: CASSPRQRLTTDTQYF. DNA of the CDR3: TGTGCCAGCTCTCCCCGACAGCGTCTAACCACAGATACGCAGTATTTT.